This T cell receptor (beta chain) was captured by sequencing in a study of T cell changes during pregnancy in multiple sclerosis. Produced via immunoSEQ multiplex PCR; TCRdb's table is partial and in-frame only. Of fewer than 85,000 clones in the sample, around 90% were seen once. Looked up from germline, CDR1 is MNHNY and CDR2 is SVGAGI (reference sequence). The CDR3 covers 13 residues. V lost 2 bases and J lost 2, with 6 bases in between. Source: peripheral blood, taken in the first trimester of pregnancy. This clonotype was obtained from a female donor in good health, enrolled as a control in a pregnancy study. This chain joins TRBV6-6 and TRBJ1-2; D call uncertain. This CDR3 reads CASSYTDNYGYTF. The CDR3 DNA reads TGTGCCAGCAGTTACACAGACAACTATGGCTACACCTTC.